This TCR beta chain emerged from a study of Ad26.COV2.S vaccination and SARS-CoV-2 variants. Study-wide context: Ad26.COV2.S shots went into the muscle once or twice, 56 days apart.

As for treatment: some 20 received Ad26.COV2.S at low or high dose, single or two shots; about 5 received placebo; per-sample allocation not given. Sample collection was performed on day 63 after the first vaccine or placebo injection. Vaccine was an Ad26 vector expressing Wuhan-strain SARS-CoV-2 spike. This CDR3 has 12 amino acids. The germline V and J ends were trimmed by 3 bases and 4 bases, with 7 bases remaining between them. From germline, CDR1 is SGDLS and CDR2 YYNGEE. This table comes from immunoSEQ multiplex PCR, and its TCRdb copy is limited to in-frame clones, with some not included. The repertoire holds 350,000 to 450,000 clones, with around 82% as singletons.

The sequence came from a person between 18 and 59 years old who received the Ad26.COV2.S COVID-19 vaccine or a placebo. The sequenced sample was peripheral blood, obtained in a trial of Ad26.COV2.S vaccine versus placebo. The gene calls are TRBV9 and TRBJ2-5; no definite D call. The CDR3 DNA reads TGTGCCAGCAGCGGGAGTGGAGAGACCCAGTACTTC. Translation: CASSGSGETQYF.